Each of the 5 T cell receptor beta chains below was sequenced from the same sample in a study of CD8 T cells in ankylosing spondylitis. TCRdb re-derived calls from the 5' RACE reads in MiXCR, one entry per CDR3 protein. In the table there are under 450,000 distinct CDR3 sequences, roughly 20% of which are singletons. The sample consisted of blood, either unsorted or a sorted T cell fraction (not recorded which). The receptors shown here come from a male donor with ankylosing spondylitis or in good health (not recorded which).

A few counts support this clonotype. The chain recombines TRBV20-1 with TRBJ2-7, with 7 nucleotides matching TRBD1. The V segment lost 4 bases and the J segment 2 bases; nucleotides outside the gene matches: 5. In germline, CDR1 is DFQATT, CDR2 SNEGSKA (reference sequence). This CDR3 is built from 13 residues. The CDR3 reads CSATQTGTYEQYF. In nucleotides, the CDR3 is TGCAGTGCTACCCAGACAGGGACCTACGAGCAGTACTTC.

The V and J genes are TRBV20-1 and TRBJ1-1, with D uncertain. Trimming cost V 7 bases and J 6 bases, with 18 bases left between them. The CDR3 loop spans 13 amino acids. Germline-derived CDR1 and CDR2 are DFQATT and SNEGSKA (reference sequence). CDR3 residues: CSGFWGAEAEAFF. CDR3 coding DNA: TGCAGTGGTTTCTGGGGTGCTGAGGCTGAAGCTTTCTTT.

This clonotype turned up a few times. DNA of the CDR3: TGTGCCAGCAGTTTAATTGGAGGGGTCGAGACCCAGTACTTC. It is translated as CASSLIGGVETQYF. This chain connects TRBV12-3 or TRBV12-4 to TRBJ2-5, with D possibly being TRBD2 (6 bases). The CDR3 is 14 residues long. The germline V and J ends were trimmed by 2 bases and 5 bases, with 12 bases remaining between them.

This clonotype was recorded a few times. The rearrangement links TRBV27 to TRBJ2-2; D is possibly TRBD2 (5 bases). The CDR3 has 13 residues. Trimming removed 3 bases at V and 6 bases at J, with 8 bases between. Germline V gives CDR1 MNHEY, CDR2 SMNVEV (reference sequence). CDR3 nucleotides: TGTGCCAGCAGTTTTGAGGGAGCCGGGGAGCTGTTTTTT. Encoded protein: CASSFEGAGELFF.

The CDR3 sequence: CASSIDRGEEYF. The CDR3 bases are TGTGCCAGCAGCATCGACAGGGGTGAGGAGTACTTC. The chain links TRBV7-9 to TRBJ2-7; 8 nucleotides match TRBD1. V lost 5 bases and J lost 11; bases outside the gene matches: 8. The germline gives CDR1 SEHNR, CDR2 FQNEAQ (reference sequence). This CDR3 is built from 12 residues. Combining the CDR3 with reference TRBV7-9 and TRBJ2-7 gives the whole variable domain DTGVSQNPRHKITKRGQNVTFRCDPISEHNRLYWYRQTLGQGPEFLTYFQNEAQLEKSRLLSDRFSAERPKGSFSTLEIQRTEQGDSAMYLCASSIDRGEEYFGPGTRLTVT.